These 10 T cell receptor beta chains were sequenced from one sample in a study of shared clonotypes between healthy human individuals. Naive CD8 cells, CD45RO-negative and positively selected for CCR7, excluded terminally differentiated effector memory CD45RA+ cells. The table came from immunoSEQ multiplex PCR; TCRdb's copy has only in-frame clones and leaves some out. The sample lists hundreds of thousands of clones, around 96% occurring once. Material: naive CD8+ T cells sorted from blood. All receptors derive from a woman aged 25 to 39 in good health.

The chain's CDR3 is CASSLYQASNQPQHF. The CDR3 nucleotides read TGTGCCAGCAGTTTATATCAGGCTAGCAATCAGCCCCAGCATTTT. The chain carries TRBV28 and TRBJ1-5; D gene ambiguous. V lost 1 base, J lost 0 bases, and 7 bases lay in between. The CDR3 contains 15 residues. The V gene's germline CDR1 is MDHEN and CDR2 SYDVKM. Full variable domain (rest looked up from reference TRBV28 and TRBJ1-5): DVKVTQSSRYLVKRTGEKVFLECVQDMDHENMFWYRQDPGLGLRLIYFSYDVKMKEKGDIPEGYSVSREKKERFSLILESASTNQTSMYLCASSLYQASNQPQHFGDGTRLSIL.

The chain couples TRBV5-6 to TRBJ2-1, with TRBD2 as a possible D gene (5 bases). Trimming removed 2 bases from V and 1 base from J, with 7 bases in between. Germline CDR1 and CDR2: SGHDT and YYEEEE. The CDR3 spans 14 residues. The CDR3 sequence is CASSFTSSYNEQFF. The CDR3 bases are TGTGCCAGCAGCTTTACTAGTTCCTACAATGAGCAGTTCTTC.

This clone appeared a few times. Other nucleotide sequences in the sample specify the same CDR3. The V call is TRBV27, the J call TRBJ1-5; 7 nucleotides match TRBD1. Unmatched junction bases numbered 2, after V lost 0 bases and J lost 6 bases. The CDR3 length is 14 residues. The germline gives CDR1 MNHEY, CDR2 SMNVEV (reference sequence). CDR3 coding DNA: TGTGCCAGCAGTTTATCAGGGGGCGGTCAGCCCCAGCATTTT. It translates to CASSLSGGGQPQHF.

The chain recombines TRBV9 with TRBJ2-7; 7 bases map to TRBD1. CDR1 is SGDLS and CDR2 is YYNGEE in the germline V gene. The V segment lost 0 bases and the J segment 2 bases; nucleotides outside the gene matches: 14. The CDR3 is made up of 18 amino acids. CDR3 coding DNA: TGTGCCAGCAGCGTAGCAGGGCCTCCATCGGGGACAGCCTACGAGCAGTACTTC. This sequence encodes CASSVAGPPSGTAYEQYF.

The V gene is TRBV25-1, the J gene TRBJ1-2; 9 bases line up with TRBD1. Trimming cost V 4 bases and J 8 bases; bases outside gene matches: 8. From germline, CDR1 is MGHDK and CDR2 SYGVNS. This CDR3 is built from 14 residues. CDR3 nucleotide sequence: TGTGCCAGCAGTGGAGCGGGGACAGGGTGGGGCTACACCTTC. Amino acid sequence: CASSGAGTGWGYTF.

In its sample, this clone was seen once. J is TRBJ1-1 and V is TRBV7-8; 9 bases map to TRBD1. Per the germline V gene, CDR1 is SGHVS and CDR2 is FQNEAQ. The CDR3 consists of 15 residues. V lost 1 base, J lost 5 bases, and 5 bases stayed unmatched. CDR3 coding DNA: TGTGCCAGCAGCTTAGGGACAGGGGTTAGAACTGAAGCTTTCTTT. Protein sequence: CASSLGTGVRTEAFF.

The chain is built from TRBV2 and TRBJ2-2; TRBD2 aligns across 9 bases. Germline CDR1 reads SNHLY; CDR2 reads FYNNEI. V trimming: 4 bases; J trimming: 7 bases; junction bases outside the gene matches: 7. The CDR3 runs to 15 residues. CDR3 bases: TGTGCCAGCAGTGTATCTAGCGGGAAATTCGGGGAGCTGTTTTTT. This gives the protein CASSVSSGKFGELFF.

The chain carries TRBV28 and TRBJ2-7; D may be TRBD2 (6 bases). Trimming cost V 3 bases and J 2 bases, with 11 bases left between them. The CDR3 has 14 residues. The V gene's germline CDR1 is MDHEN and CDR2 SYDVKM. The CDR3 loop reads CASSFEGGTYEQYF. For the CDR3, the DNA is TGTGCCAGCAGTTTTGAGGGAGGTACCTACGAGCAGTACTTC.

J is TRBJ1-3 and V is TRBV10-2, with 7 bases lining up with TRBD1. The CDR3 is 14 amino acids. J was trimmed by 7 bases and V by 3 bases; bases with no gene match: 6. The germline V gene has CDR1 WSHSY and CDR2 SAAADI. CDR3 in amino acids: CASSDVRGRNTIYF. DNA of the CDR3: TGCGCCAGCAGTGATGTCAGGGGGAGGAACACCATATATTTT.

The rearrangement joins TRBV13 to TRBJ1-6; 8 bases match TRBD1. CDR1 PRHDT and CDR2 FYEKMQ come from the germline V gene (reference sequence). V lost 5 bases and J lost 2; bases outside the gene matches: 8. The CDR3 consists of 17 residues. CDR3: CASSARTGRAYNSPLHF. In DNA form, the CDR3 reads TGTGCCAGCAGCGCAAGGACAGGGAGGGCCTATAATTCACCCCTCCACTTT.